This T cell receptor (beta chain) is from a study of blood T cell repertoires in COVID-19. About the study: COVID-19 samples collected from the United States, Italy and Spain covered acute and convalescent phases. From T cells, B-cell-depleted T cells, or PBMCs came the material, which was cDNA or gDNA.

This clone was recorded once. Authors' data handling: From reference gene primer amplification, estimates of nucleated cell counts were derived. Sequencing used immunoSEQ multiplex PCR; TCRdb keeps in-frame clones, though not all of them. The V and J calls and clone size come from that table; D and trimming were worked out from the DNA. The sample carries about 260,000 clones, 90% recorded once. The CDR3 runs to 13 residues. V lost 0 bases to trimming and J lost 4 bases, with 7 bases between them. The V gene's germline CDR1 is SGHNT and CDR2 YYREEE (reference sequence). Sequencing used peripheral blood. This chain uses TRBV5-4 with TRBJ2-5; D remains unclear. The TCR comes from a woman in her thirties or forties with acute or convalescent COVID-19. In DNA form, the CDR3 reads TGTGCCAGCAGCTTGGTACCCGGAGAGACCCAGTACTTC. Encoded protein: CASSLVPGETQYF.